One and the same sample provided the 14 T cell receptor beta chains below, sequenced in a study of blood T cell repertoires in COVID-19 (dated by TCRdb to the early 2020s). Libraries were constructed by the immunoSEQ multiplex PCR assay. The table was pulled from immuneACCESS by TCRdb, which kept in-frame rearrangements only. Such tables lose some clones; where checked, under half of the loss comes from unresolved V genes, and the rest has no known cause. This sample lists 160,000 or so clones; 80% to 90% were detected once. Around 10% of the sample lies in the top ten. Sequencing used peripheral blood. Receptor source: a woman aged 70-85 years with COVID-19, enrolled during active disease.

This chain uses TRBV18 with TRBJ1-5; TRBD1 aligns across 9 bases. This CDR3 has 14 residues. CDR1 is KGHSH and CDR2 is LQKENI in the germline V gene. V was clipped by 3 bases and J by 9 bases; unmatched bases: 6. CDR3 residues: CASSPGQGMPPQHF. DNA of the CDR3: TGTGCCAGCTCACCGGGACAGGGAATGCCGCCCCAGCATTTT.

The chain employs TRBV7-9 and TRBJ2-3; 12 positions match TRBD2. Trimming at V came to 3 bases and at J to 6 bases, leaving 7 bases not matched to a gene. This CDR3 contains 16 residues. Germline CDR1 reads SEHNR; CDR2 reads FQNEAQ (reference sequence). The CDR3 DNA follows: TGTGCCAGCAGCTTCGGACTAGCGGGGCATGGGGATACGCAGTATTTT. This sequence encodes CASSFGLAGHGDTQYF.

This chain links TRBV5-1 with TRBJ2-7, with 10 bases lining up with TRBD2. CDR3 length: 16 residues. The junction had 9 bases not matched to a gene; V was cut back by 3 bases and J by 3 bases. CDR1 is SGHRS and CDR2 is YFSETQ in the germline V gene. The CDR3 bases are TGCGCCAGCAGCTCAGACCTAGCGGGGGACCTCTACGAGCAGTACTTC. Protein product: CASSSDLAGDLYEQYF.

The chain carries TRBV5-1 and TRBJ1-1, with 9 nucleotides matching TRBD1. The CDR3 sequence is 21 residues long. The germline V gene has CDR1 SGHRS and CDR2 YFSETQ. Unmatched junction bases numbered 22, after V lost 2 bases and J lost 2 bases. In nucleotides, the CDR3 is TGCGCCAGCAGCTTCAACGGGGGACAGGGAACGGGAAGGGAGGGAAACACTGAAGCTTTCTTT. It specifies CASSFNGGQGTGREGNTEAFF.

The V call is TRBV12-3 or TRBV12-4, the J call TRBJ2-5, with D possibly matching TRBD2 (5 bases). This CDR3 is built from 12 residues. Deletions cut 5 bases from V and 5 bases from J, with 9 bases between. The CDR3 DNA follows: TGTGCCAGCAGTGGGAGTAGGGAGACCCAGTACTTC. Amino acids: CASSGSRETQYF.

The chain carries TRBV7-3 and TRBJ2-1, with a tentative D call TRBD2 (6 bases). The germline V gene has CDR1 SGHTA and CDR2 FQGTGA. The ends were cut back, 1 base at V and 3 bases at J, with 16 bases in the middle. There are 17 residues in the CDR3. The CDR3 reads CASSLMSGLAGYNEQFF. The CDR3 DNA is TGTGCCAGCAGCTTAATGAGCGGGCTAGCTGGCTACAATGAGCAGTTCTTC.

The V and J genes are TRBV19 and TRBJ2-7; TRBD2 matches 9 bases. V lost 3 bases, J lost 3 bases, and 3 bases stayed unmatched. The CDR3 has 14 residues. Germline CDR1 is LNHDA and CDR2 is SQIVND (reference sequence). The CDR3 loop reads CASSIGGGVYEQYF. The CDR3, as DNA: TGTGCCAGTAGTATTGGCGGGGGGGTCTACGAGCAGTACTTC.

The gene calls are TRBV29-1 and TRBJ1-1; TRBD1 aligns across 9 bases. With 5 bases clipped from V and 4 bases from J, the junction kept 2 bases outside the gene matches. There are 12 residues in the CDR3. CDR1 SQVTM and CDR2 ANQGSEA come from the germline V gene. Written as DNA, the CDR3 is TGCAGCGTTAACAGGGGGCCCACTGAAGCTTTCTTT. Encoded protein: CSVNRGPTEAFF.

The chain couples TRBV3-1 (or the pseudogene TRBV3-2) to TRBJ1-1; D is possibly TRBD1 (6 bases). The V gene lost 3 bases and the J gene lost 1 base, with 9 bases spanning the gap. The length of the CDR3 is 14 residues. Germline loops: CDR1 LGHDT, CDR2 YNNKEL (reference sequence). The CDR3 sequence: CASSQATGNTEAFF. The CDR3 coding sequence is TGTGCCAGCAGCCAGGCGACAGGGAACACTGAAGCTTTCTTT.

The chain is built from TRBV28 and TRBJ1-3; tentative D call: TRBD1 (5 bases). Trimming cost V 7 bases and J 0 bases, with 13 bases left between them. The CDR3 has 15 residues. The germline V gene encodes CDR1 MDHEN and CDR2 SYDVKM. The CDR3, as DNA: TGTGCCAGCACCTTGGGGGGGAGCTCTGGAAACACCATATATTTT. Protein: CASTLGGSSGNTIYF.

The V gene is TRBV5-1, the J gene TRBJ2-5; D uncertain. The CDR3 runs to 12 residues. The V end lost 0 bases, the J end lost 5 bases, and 5 bases lay between the germline ends. The V gene's germline CDR1 is SGHRS and CDR2 YFSETQ. CDR3 protein: CASSLVLETQYF. CDR3 nucleotides: TGCGCCAGCAGCTTGGTTCTGGAGACCCAGTACTTC.

The V call is TRBV2, the J call TRBJ2-7; TRBD1 is a possible D gene (6 bases). The ends were cut back, 4 bases at V and 6 bases at J, with 10 bases in the middle. CDR1 SNHLY and CDR2 FYNNEI come from the germline V gene. The CDR3 sequence is 12 residues long. CDR3 bases: TGTGCCAGCAGTGGACAGGTTGCCGAGCAGTACTTC. Translated: CASSGQVAEQYF.

The chain combines TRBV27 with TRBJ2-6; a weak D match, TRBD1 (5 bases). The CDR3 covers 14 residues. Germline lookup yields CDR1 MNHEY and CDR2 SMNVEV (reference sequence). V dropped 6 bases and J dropped 2 bases, with 8 bases sitting between them. The CDR3 DNA reads as TGTGCCAGCAGCCGGACACCTGGGGCCAACGTCCTGACTTTC. Translated: CASSRTPGANVLTF.

This chain links TRBV9 with TRBJ1-1; 8 nucleotides match TRBD1. CDR3 size: 13 residues. V trimming: 4 bases; J trimming: 13 bases; junction bases outside the gene matches: 12. CDR1 is SGDLS, CDR2 YYNGEE, per germline. The CDR3 DNA reads as TGTGCCAGCAGCTCCCCGGGACAGGCGAAGCTTTTCTTT. This sequence encodes CASSSPGQAKLFF.